This entry concerns a single T cell receptor beta chain. The antigen remains unidentified. Indicated time point: persistent/refractory GD, antithyroid drugs over 5 years with positive TRAb. RNA from PBMCs was the source of the TCR library. Guidelines of the American Thyroid Association were used to diagnose Graves' disease. This record belongs to a study of regulatory T cells in long-lasting Graves disease. The V end lost 6 bases, the J end lost 0 bases, and 17 bases lay between the germline ends. CDR3 size: 16 residues. Both iRepertoire HTBI primers and Arm-PCR of CDR3 regions were used to build the TCR beta libraries. Each CDR3 protein gets one entry after TCRdb re-called the multiplex PCR reads with MiXCR. The sample yields 310,000 or so distinct CDR3 sequences, about 19% seen once. Study-level points and caveats: Favoring TRBV28, TRBJ1-2 and TRBJ2-5 was a feature seen in persistent disease.

This TCR derives from a female donor with Graves disease. The material was peripheral blood mononuclear cells (PBMCs), obtained when the disease was refractory, from a patient treated with antithyroid drugs. The chain recombines TRBV12-3 or TRBV12-4 with TRBJ1-1; D call uncertain. The CDR3 here is CASSPGRTNMNTEAFF. The DNA of the CDR3 is TGTGCCAGCAGCCCAGGACGGACGAATATGAACACTGAAGCTTTCTTT.